This entry concerns a single T cell receptor beta chain. Germline lookup yields CDR1 SGHRS and CDR2 YFSETQ. Trimming took 3 bases from V and 2 from J, leaving 11 bases between them. This CDR3 has 14 residues. The data derive from a study of TIL therapy for anti-PD-1-resistant metastatic lung cancer. Regarding time point: pre-treatment sample, taken before nivolumab and TIL therapy. This was the immunoSEQ v3 assay. Generated by immunoSEQ multiplex PCR, the TCRdb table keeps only in-frame clones and is missing some. The data contain more than 55,000 clones, roughly four fifths of them singletons. The rearrangement uses TRBV5-1 and TRBJ1-1; a weak D match, TRBD1 (5 bases). The sequence was obtained from a person aged 25-80 years with non-small cell lung cancer. The material sequenced was blood, taken at baseline. The CDR3 loop reads CASSSGTGNTEAFF. CDR3 bases: TGCGCCAGCAGCTCTGGGACCGGAAACACTGAAGCTTTCTTT.